The T cell receptor beta chain described here comes from a study of cytomegalovirus exposure and HLA in healthy donors. About the study: An early release of data contained about 85 million unique TCRs, which came from HLA-typed donors.

The PCR made use of 60 Vbeta and 13 Jbeta primers. Per the study methods: Unique TCR beta chains totaled approximately 83 million in a later count, with roughly 11 million of them shared. Assay: immunoSEQ multiplex PCR; the TCRdb copy retains only in-frame clones and omits some. For V, J and clone size, that table is used; D and trimming come from the DNA. The sample carries roughly 160,000 clones, 82% recorded once. Trimming cost V 10 bases and J 5 bases, with 17 bases left between them. Per germline, CDR1 SNHLY and CDR2 FYNNEI. CDR3 size: 13 residues. The V gene is TRBV2, the J gene TRBJ1-1; TRBD1 is a possible D gene (5 bases). This TCR derives from a male donor in good health and CMV-seropositive. The specimen sequenced was PBMCs. Here the CDR3 reads CAIMSPGGTEAFF. The CDR3 coding sequence is TGTGCCATTATGAGCCCCGGGGGAACTGAAGCTTTCTTT.